These 13 T cell receptor beta chains came from one sample sequenced in a study of T cell repertoires in cytomegalovirus infection. MiXCR, run by TCRdb on the reads, gives a single entry per CDR3 protein. Of roughly 300,000 distinct CDR3 sequences in the sample, over 20% are singletons; the top ten hold about 15%. The sample was PBMCs. These receptors originate from a human donor in good health (CMV status not recorded). Some clones in this sample may be carry-over from other donors' samples.

The rearrangement joins TRBV28 to TRBJ1-1; the D gene is possibly TRBD1 (6 bases). CDR1 is MDHEN, CDR2 SYDVKM, per germline. The CDR3 contains 16 residues. Trimming shortened V by 5 bases and J by 0 bases, and 16 bases separated the two germline ends. The CDR3 nucleotides are TGTGCCAGCAGTCCCCGGGCAGGGGCGTTGAACACTGAAGCTTTCTTT. It translates to CASSPRAGALNTEAFF.

The table lists this clonotype with many counts. This chain joins TRBV11-2 and TRBJ1-5, with D tentatively TRBD1 (6 bases). The ends were cut back, 8 bases at V and 4 bases at J, with 12 bases in the middle. Per germline, CDR1 SGHAT and CDR2 FQNNGV. CDR3 size: 13 residues. CDR3 bases: TGTGCCAGCTCGACAGGAATTAATCAGCCCCAGCATTTT. Translating it yields CASSTGINQPQHF.

This clonotype was counted a few times. J is TRBJ1-1 and V is TRBV28, with a weak D call TRBD1 (5 bases). CDR3 length: 13 residues. Germline CDR1 reads MDHEN; CDR2 reads SYDVKM. Trimming stripped 6 bases from V and 11 bases from J, with 19 bases between. The CDR3 DNA sequence: TGTGCCAGCAGCCCTTTCCAGGGCTCCGGTGCTTTCTTT. Its protein product is CASSPFQGSGAFF.

This clonotype has more than one count but fewer than ten. This chain joins TRBV19 and TRBJ2-1, with 8 nucleotides matching TRBD1. There are 15 residues in the CDR3. Per germline, CDR1 LNHDA and CDR2 SQIVND (reference sequence). V trimming: 4 bases; J trimming: 2 bases; junction bases outside the gene matches: 4. The CDR3 loop is CASSTDRAAYNEQFF. In nucleotides, the CDR3 is TGTGCCAGTAGTACGGACAGGGCCGCCTACAATGAGCAGTTCTTC.

There are a few counts of this clonotype. The rearrangement uses TRBV6-2 or TRBV6-3 and TRBJ2-7; 7 bases agree with TRBD2. Unmatched junction bases numbered 2, after V lost 0 bases and J lost 6 bases. CDR3 length: 13 residues. CDR1 and CDR2 from the germline V gene are MNHEY and SVGEGT. The CDR3 region has the DNA TGTGCCAGCAGTTACTCGGGAGGGTTCGAGCAGTACTTC. It is translated as CASSYSGGFEQYF.

This clonotype occurred many times. This chain joins TRBV7-2 and TRBJ1-1, with D uncertain. Germline CDR1 and CDR2: SGHTA and FQGNSA. This CDR3 comprises 15 residues. Trimming took 5 bases from V and 5 from J, leaving 18 bases between them. CDR3 nucleotides: TGTGCCAGCAGCCCCCGGACTGACGACGCTACTGAAGCTTTCTTT. Its protein is CASSPRTDDATEAFF.

This clonotype was counted many times. The chain uses TRBV6-4 and TRBJ2-1; tentatively, D is TRBD2 (6 bases). The CDR3 is 13 amino acids. Trimming cost V 0 bases and J 14 bases, with 14 bases left between them. Germline CDR1 and CDR2: MRHNA and SNTAGT. CDR3 amino acids: CASSDSEGTQKFF. In nucleotides, the CDR3 is TGTGCCAGCAGTGACTCGGAGGGGACTCAGAAGTTCTTC.

At least ten counts were recorded for this clonotype. This rearrangement joins TRBV7-3 to TRBJ2-1; a possible D gene is TRBD2 (6 bases). The V and J ends lost 1 base and 2 bases respectively, with 15 bases between them. Germline V gives CDR1 SGHTA, CDR2 FQGTGA. The CDR3 contains 17 residues. In nucleotides, the CDR3 is TGTGCCAGCAGCTTAAATCCCGGGAGTGGTCCCTACAATGAGCAGTTCTTC. It yields the protein CASSLNPGSGPYNEQFF.

The chain links TRBV7-9 to TRBJ2-1; 7 bases line up with TRBD2. CDR1 and CDR2 (germline): SEHNR, FQNEAQ (reference sequence). This CDR3 comprises 16 residues. The ends lost 2 bases at V and 5 bases at J; junction bases unmatched: 9. The CDR3 spells CASSLMGGGPHNEQFF. In DNA form, the CDR3 reads TGTGCCAGCAGCTTAATGGGGGGAGGGCCACACAATGAGCAGTTCTTC.

This clonotype was seen at least ten times. The chain employs TRBV4-1 and TRBJ1-2; no definite D call. Between the trimmed V and J ends, which lost 0 bases and 6 bases, there was a span of 14 bases. The CDR3 runs to 15 residues. From germline, CDR1 is MGHRA and CDR2 YSYEKL. DNA of the CDR3: TGCGCCAGCAGCCAAGACATCTCTCCGGGGAATGGCTACACCTTC. Amino acid sequence: CASSQDISPGNGYTF.

This clonotype was recorded many times. The rearrangement uses TRBV28 and TRBJ1-5; 9 nucleotides agree with TRBD1. The CDR3 extends over 15 amino acids. Germline CDR1 and CDR2: MDHEN and SYDVKM. V shed 4 bases and J 7 bases; nucleotides not matched to a gene: 8. CDR3 sequence: CASSSTGTGYQPQHF. The CDR3 DNA reads TGTGCCAGCAGTTCAACCGGGACAGGGTACCAGCCCCAGCATTTT.

This clonotype was seen a few times. The CDR3 sequence: CASSWGTTDTQYF. For the CDR3, the DNA is TGTGCCAGTAGTTGGGGGACGACAGATACGCAGTATTTT. This chain connects TRBV19 to TRBJ2-3; D possibly uses TRBD1 or TRBD2 (5 bases each). Germline V CDR1 and CDR2: LNHDA, SQIVND (reference sequence). The CDR3 is 13 residues long. Trimming removed 5 bases from V and 3 bases from J, with 9 bases in between.

In its sample, this clonotype was seen a few times. The chain couples TRBV7-3 to TRBJ2-2; D gene ambiguous. The CDR3 loop spans 13 amino acids. Trimming cost V 5 bases and J 6 bases, with 10 bases left between them. Germline V gene sequence: CDR1 SGHTA, CDR2 FQGTGA. CDR3: CASSLRFAGELFF. CDR3 nucleotides: TGTGCCAGCAGCCTCCGTTTCGCCGGGGAGCTGTTTTTT.